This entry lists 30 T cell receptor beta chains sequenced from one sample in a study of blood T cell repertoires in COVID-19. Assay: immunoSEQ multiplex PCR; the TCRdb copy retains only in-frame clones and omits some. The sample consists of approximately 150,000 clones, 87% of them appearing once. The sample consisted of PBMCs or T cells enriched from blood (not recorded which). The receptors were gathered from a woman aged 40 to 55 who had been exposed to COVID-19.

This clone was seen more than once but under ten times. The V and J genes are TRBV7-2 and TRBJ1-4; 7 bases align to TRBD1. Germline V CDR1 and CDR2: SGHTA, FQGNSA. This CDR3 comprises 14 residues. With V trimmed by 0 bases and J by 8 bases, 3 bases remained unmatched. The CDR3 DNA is TGTGCCAGCAGCTTAGCCGGGACAGCCGAAAAACTGTTTTTT. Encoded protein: CASSLAGTAEKLFF.

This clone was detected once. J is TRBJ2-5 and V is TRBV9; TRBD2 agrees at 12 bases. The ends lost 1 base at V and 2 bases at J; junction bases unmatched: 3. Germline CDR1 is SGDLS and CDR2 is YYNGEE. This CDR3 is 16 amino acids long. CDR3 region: CASSVSGLAGQETQYF. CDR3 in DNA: TGTGCCAGCAGCGTAAGCGGACTAGCGGGGCAAGAGACCCAGTACTTC. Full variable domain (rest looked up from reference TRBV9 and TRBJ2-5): DSGVTQTPKHLITATGQRVTLRCSPRSGDLSVYWYQQSLDQGLQFLIQYYNGEERAKGNILERFSAQQFPDLHSELNLSSLELGDSALYFCASSVSGLAGQETQYFGPGTRLLVL.

In DNA, the CDR3 is TGTGCCAGCAGCGTAGCTGTGGGGGGGCCCTACGAGCAGTACTTC. It yields the protein CASSVAVGGPYEQYF. The J gene is TRBJ2-7, the V gene TRBV9, with D tentatively TRBD2 (7 bases). With 0 bases removed from V and 2 bases from J, the gap between germline ends came to 12 bases. The germline gives CDR1 SGDLS, CDR2 YYNGEE. The CDR3 is made up of 15 amino acids. Based on the CDR3 plus reference TRBV9 and TRBJ2-7, the full variable domain is DSGVTQTPKHLITATGQRVTLRCSPRSGDLSVYWYQQSLDQGLQFLIQYYNGEERAKGNILERFSAQQFPDLHSELNLSSLELGDSALYFCASSVAVGGPYEQYFGPGTRLTVT.

In DNA, the CDR3 is TGTGCCAGTAGTCTACTTTCCGGACAGGGGACCACTGAAGCTTTCTTT. It is translated as CASSLLSGQGTTEAFF. V usage is TRBV19 and J usage is TRBJ1-1; 9 bases map to TRBD1. With V trimmed by 5 bases and J by 4 bases, 11 bases remained unmatched. Germline-derived CDR1 and CDR2 are LNHDA and SQIVND (reference sequence). The CDR3 runs 16 residues. The full variable domain, in which reference TRBV19 and TRBJ1-1 provide the parts outside the CDR3, is DGGITQSPKYLFRKEGQNVTLSCEQNLNHDAMYWYRQDPGQGLRLIYYSQIVNDFQKGDIAEGYSVSREKKESFPLTVTSAQKNPTAFYLCASSLLSGQGTTEAFFGQGTRLTVV.

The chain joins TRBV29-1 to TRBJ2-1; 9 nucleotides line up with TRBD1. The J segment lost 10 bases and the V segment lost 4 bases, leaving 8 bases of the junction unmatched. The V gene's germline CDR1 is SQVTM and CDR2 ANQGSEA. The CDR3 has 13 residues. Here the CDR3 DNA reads TGCAGCGTTGTTAAGACAGGGGGGACGGAGCAGTTCTTC. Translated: CSVVKTGGTEQFF.

The CDR3 DNA reads as TGTGCCAGCAGTGAAAGGGCGGGGGAGCAAGAGACCCAGTACTTC. Protein: CASSERAGEQETQYF. The chain carries TRBV2 and TRBJ2-5; 7 bases line up with TRBD2. The CDR3 extends over 15 amino acids. CDR1 is SNHLY and CDR2 is FYNNEI in the germline V gene. V shed 2 bases and J 2 bases; nucleotides not matched to a gene: 5.

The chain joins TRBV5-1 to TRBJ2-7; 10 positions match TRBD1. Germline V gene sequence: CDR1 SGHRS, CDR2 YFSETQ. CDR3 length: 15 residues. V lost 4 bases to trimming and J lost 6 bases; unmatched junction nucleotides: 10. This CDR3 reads CASSKNRDRGGEQYF. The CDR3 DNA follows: TGCGCCAGCAGCAAAAACCGGGACAGGGGTGGCGAGCAGTACTTC.

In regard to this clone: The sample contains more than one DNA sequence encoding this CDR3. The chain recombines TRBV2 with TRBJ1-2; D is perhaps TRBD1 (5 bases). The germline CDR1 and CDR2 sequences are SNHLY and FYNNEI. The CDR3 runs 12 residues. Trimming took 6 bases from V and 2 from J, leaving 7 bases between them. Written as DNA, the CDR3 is TGTGCCAGCAGGGGGCAAAACTATGGCTACACCTTC. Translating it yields CASRGQNYGYTF. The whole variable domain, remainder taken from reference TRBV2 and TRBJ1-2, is EPEVTQTPSHQVTQMGQEVILRCVPISNHLYFYWYRQILGQKVEFLVSFYNNEISEKSEIFDDQFSVERPDGSNFTLKIRSTKLEDSAMYFCASRGQNYGYTFGSGTRLTVV.

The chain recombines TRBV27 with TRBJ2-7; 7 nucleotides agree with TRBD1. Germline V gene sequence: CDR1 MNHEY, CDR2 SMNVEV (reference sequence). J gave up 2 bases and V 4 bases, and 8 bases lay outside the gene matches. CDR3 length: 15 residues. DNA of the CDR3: TGTGCCAGCAGTTCCTCAGGGGGACCGACCTACGAGCAGTACTTC. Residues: CASSSSGGPTYEQYF.

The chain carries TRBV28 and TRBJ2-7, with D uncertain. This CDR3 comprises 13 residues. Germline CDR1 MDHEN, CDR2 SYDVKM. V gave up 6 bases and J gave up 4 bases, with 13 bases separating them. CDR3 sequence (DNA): TGTGCCAGCAGGGCCCTCCGGAGATACGAGCAGTACTTC. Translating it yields CASRALRRYEQYF.

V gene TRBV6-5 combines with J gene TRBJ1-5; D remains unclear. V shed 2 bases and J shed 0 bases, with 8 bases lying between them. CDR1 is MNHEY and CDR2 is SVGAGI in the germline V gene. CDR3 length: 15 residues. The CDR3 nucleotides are TGTGCCAGCAGTTACGGAGAAAATAGCAATCAGCCCCAGCATTTT. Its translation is CASSYGENSNQPQHF.

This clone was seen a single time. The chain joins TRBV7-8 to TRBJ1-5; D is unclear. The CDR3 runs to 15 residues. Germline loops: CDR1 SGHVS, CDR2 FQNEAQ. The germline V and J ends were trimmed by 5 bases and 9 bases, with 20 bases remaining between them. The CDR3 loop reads CASSAIRVPTPPQHF. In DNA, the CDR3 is TGTGCCAGCAGCGCGATCCGGGTCCCTACTCCGCCCCAGCATTTT.

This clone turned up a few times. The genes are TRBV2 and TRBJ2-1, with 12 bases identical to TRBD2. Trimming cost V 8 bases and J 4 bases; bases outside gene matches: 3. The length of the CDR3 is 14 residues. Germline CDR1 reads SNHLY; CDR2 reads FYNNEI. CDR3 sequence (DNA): TGTGCCAGCCCAGGGACTAGCGGGTACAATGAGCAGTTCTTC. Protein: CASPGTSGYNEQFF.

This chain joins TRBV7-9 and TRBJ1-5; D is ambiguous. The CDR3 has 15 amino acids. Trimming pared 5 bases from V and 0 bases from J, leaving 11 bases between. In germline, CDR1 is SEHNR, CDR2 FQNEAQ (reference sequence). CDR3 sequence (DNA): TGTGCCAGCAGCCCATTCAGTATTAGCAATCAGCCCCAGCATTTT. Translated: CASSPFSISNQPQHF.

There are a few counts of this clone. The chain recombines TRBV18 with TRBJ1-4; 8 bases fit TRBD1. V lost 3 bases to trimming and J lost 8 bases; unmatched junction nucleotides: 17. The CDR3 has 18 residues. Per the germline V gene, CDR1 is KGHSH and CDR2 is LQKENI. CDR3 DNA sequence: TGTGCCAGCTCACCGGGGTCGGCAGGGGGCCTCGGAGGGGAAAAACTGTTTTTT. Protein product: CASSPGSAGGLGGEKLFF.

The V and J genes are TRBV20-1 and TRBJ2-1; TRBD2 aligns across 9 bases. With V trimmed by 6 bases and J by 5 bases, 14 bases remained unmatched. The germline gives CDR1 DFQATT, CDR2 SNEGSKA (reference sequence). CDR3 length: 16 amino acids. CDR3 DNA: TGCAGTGCGAGTGGCGGGAGGGCCACCATGGACAATGAGCAGTTCTTC. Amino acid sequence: CSASGGRATMDNEQFF.

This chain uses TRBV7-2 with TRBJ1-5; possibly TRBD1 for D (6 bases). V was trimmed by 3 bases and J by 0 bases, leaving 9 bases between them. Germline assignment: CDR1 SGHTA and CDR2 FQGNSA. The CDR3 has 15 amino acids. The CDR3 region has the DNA TGTGCCAGCAGCTTCGGACAGTATAGCAATCAGCCCCAGCATTTT. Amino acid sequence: CASSFGQYSNQPQHF.

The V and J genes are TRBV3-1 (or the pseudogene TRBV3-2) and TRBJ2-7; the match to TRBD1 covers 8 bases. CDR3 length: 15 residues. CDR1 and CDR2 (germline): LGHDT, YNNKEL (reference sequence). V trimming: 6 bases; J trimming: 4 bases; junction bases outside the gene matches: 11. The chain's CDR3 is CASSETGTGVYEQYF. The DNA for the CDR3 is TGTGCCAGCAGTGAAACCGGGACAGGTGTTTACGAGCAGTACTTC.

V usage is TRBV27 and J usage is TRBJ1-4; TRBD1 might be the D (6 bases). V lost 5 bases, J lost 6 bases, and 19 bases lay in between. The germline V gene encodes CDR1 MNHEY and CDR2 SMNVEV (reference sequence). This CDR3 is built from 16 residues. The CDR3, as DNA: TGTGCCAGCAGTAGAGACAGGCTGGGGGTTGATGAAAAACTGTTTTTT. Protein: CASSRDRLGVDEKLFF. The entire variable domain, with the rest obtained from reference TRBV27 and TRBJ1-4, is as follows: EAQVTQNPRYLITVTGKKLTVTCSQNMNHEYMSWYRQDPGLGLRQIYYSMNVEVTDKGDVPEGYKVSRKEKRNFPLILESPSPNQTSLYFCASSRDRLGVDEKLFFGSGTQLSVL.

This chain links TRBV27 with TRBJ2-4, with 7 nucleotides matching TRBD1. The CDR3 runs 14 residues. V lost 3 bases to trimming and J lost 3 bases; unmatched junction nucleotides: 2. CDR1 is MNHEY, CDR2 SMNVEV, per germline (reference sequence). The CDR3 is CASSLWDSKNIQYF. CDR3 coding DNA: TGTGCCAGCAGTTTGTGGGACAGCAAAAACATTCAGTACTTC.

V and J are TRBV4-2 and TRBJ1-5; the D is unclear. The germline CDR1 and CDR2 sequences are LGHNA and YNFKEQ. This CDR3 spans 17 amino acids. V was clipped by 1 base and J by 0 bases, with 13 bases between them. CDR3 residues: CASSQVLGVPSNQPQHF. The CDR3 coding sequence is TGTGCCAGCAGCCAAGTTTTAGGAGTCCCTAGCAATCAGCCCCAGCATTTT.

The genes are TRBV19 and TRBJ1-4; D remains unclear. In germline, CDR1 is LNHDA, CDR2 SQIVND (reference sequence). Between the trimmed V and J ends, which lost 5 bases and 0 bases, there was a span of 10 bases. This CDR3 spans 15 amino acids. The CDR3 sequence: CASSRREATNEKLFF. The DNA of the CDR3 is TGTGCCAGTAGTCGGAGGGAGGCAACTAATGAAAAACTGTTTTTT. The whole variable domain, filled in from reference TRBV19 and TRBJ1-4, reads DGGITQSPKYLFRKEGQNVTLSCEQNLNHDAMYWYRQDPGQGLRLIYYSQIVNDFQKGDIAEGYSVSREKKESFPLTVTSAQKNPTAFYLCASSRREATNEKLFFGSGTQLSVL.

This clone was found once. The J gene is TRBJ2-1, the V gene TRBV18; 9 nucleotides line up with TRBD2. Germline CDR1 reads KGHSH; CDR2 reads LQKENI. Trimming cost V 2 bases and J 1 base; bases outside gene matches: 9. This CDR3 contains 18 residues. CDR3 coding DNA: TGTGCCAGCTCACCAACTGCGGGAGGGCCCGAGTCCTACAATGAGCAGTTCTTC. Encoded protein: CASSPTAGGPESYNEQFF.

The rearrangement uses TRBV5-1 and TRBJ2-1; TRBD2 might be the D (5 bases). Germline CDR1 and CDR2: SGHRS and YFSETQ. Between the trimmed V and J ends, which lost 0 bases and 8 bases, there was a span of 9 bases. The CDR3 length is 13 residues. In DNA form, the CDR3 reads TGCGCCAGCAGCTTGGCGACTATCGATGAGCAGTTCTTC. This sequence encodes CASSLATIDEQFF.

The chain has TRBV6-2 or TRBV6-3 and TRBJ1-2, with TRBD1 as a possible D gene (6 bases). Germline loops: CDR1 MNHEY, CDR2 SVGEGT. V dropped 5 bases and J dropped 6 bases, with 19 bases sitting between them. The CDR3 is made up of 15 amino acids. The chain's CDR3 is CASSDPGTTLHGYTF. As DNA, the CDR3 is TGTGCCAGCAGTGACCCCGGGACAACATTGCATGGCTACACCTTC.

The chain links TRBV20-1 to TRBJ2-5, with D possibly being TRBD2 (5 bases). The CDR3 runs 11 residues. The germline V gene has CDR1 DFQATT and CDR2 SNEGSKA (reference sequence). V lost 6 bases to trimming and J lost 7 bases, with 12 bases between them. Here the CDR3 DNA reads TGCAGTGCCAGGTCCCGGGGGACCCAGTACTTC. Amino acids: CSARSRGTQYF.

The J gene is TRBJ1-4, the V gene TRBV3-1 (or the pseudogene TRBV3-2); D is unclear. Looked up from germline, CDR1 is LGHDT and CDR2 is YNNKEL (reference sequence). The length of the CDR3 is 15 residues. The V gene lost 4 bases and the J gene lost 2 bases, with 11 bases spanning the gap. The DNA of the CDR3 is TGTGCCAGCAGCCCCTGGTGGGCGACTAATGAAAAACTGTTTTTT. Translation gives CASSPWWATNEKLFF.

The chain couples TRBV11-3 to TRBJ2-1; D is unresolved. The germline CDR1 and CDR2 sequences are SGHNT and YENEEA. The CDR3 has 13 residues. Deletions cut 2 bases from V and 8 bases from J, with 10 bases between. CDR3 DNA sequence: TGTGCCAGCAGCTTAAACCAACTTGATGAGCAGTTCTTC. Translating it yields CASSLNQLDEQFF. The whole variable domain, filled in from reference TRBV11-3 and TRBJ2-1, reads EAGVVQSPRYKIIEKKQPVAFWCNPISGHNTLYWYLQNLGQGPELLIRYENEEAVDDSQLPKDRFSAERLKGVDSTLKIQPAELGDSAVYLCASSLNQLDEQFFGPGTRLTVL.

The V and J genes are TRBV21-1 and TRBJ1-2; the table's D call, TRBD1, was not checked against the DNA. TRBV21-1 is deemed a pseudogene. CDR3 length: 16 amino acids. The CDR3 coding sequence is TGTGCCAGCAGCCCCGTCGAAACAGGGCGTAACTATGGCTACACCTTC. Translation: CASSPVETGRNYGYTF.

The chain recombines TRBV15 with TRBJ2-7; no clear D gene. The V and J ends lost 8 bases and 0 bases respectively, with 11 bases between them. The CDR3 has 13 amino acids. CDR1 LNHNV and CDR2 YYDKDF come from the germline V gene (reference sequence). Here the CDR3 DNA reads TGTGCCACCGCCAACACCGTCTCCTACGAGCAGTACTTC. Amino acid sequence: CATANTVSYEQYF.